This T cell receptor (beta chain) was sequenced during a study of T cells in Graves' hyperthyroidism and ophthalmopathy (dated by TCRdb to between 2018 and 2021). Broadly, across the study: Peripheral blood samples were taken at initial diagnosis, before any treatment was given. To identify distinguishing TCR V-J signatures, a discovery cohort of around 100 patients was used, comprising 43 with Graves' ophthalmopathy and some 60 with stable Graves' hyperthyroidism. Prospective prediction of ophthalmopathy was tested in an independent validation cohort consisting of 18 hyperthyroidism patients and more than 15 patients who later progressed to ophthalmopathy. The 100 or so discovery patients were divided at random into training and test sets in a 7:3 ratio. In addition, the study compared T-cell repertoires in thyroid tissue and in blood from roughly six Graves' hyperthyroidism patients. After sampling, hyperthyroidism patients received methimazole starting at 30 mg daily, and ophthalmopathy patients received high-dose intravenous methylprednisolone. TCR Vbeta CDR3 sequencing of 120 to 150 peripheral blood samples (43 ophthalmopathy, 75 to 85 hyperthyroidism and roughly 17 progressor patients) is reported in the paper. Findings and caveats that apply to the study as a whole: During validation, the model predicted progression to ophthalmopathy a median of around six months ahead of onset, with almost 71% sensitivity and 72% to 80% specificity. Most expanded thyroid clonotypes (frequency above 0.001) were also found in blood, which suggests that blood repertoires may mirror thyroid immune responses. Sample size was not statistically predetermined, and blinding of investigators to group allocation was not performed. A model built on a 13 V-J signature distinguished ophthalmopathy from stable hyperthyroidism, reaching 87.88% sensitivity and about 81% specificity in cross-validation and 80%/75% in testing.

A remark on this clonotype: Its antigen specificity is not known. Within one base of it there is no much larger clone, and no base qualities were kept.

Hyperthyroidism patients were newly diagnosed, had a disease duration of under 2 months, and were aged 18 to 65 years. Any patient with an uncontrolled infection, another autoimmune disease, pregnancy or lactation was excluded. Clinical symptoms, serum thyroxine and TRAb, thyroid ultrasound, and orbital computed tomography formed the basis for the diagnoses. Blood from progressor patients was drawn when they were first diagnosed with hyperthyroidism, before any ophthalmopathy symptoms appeared. Ficoll-Paque density gradient centrifugation was used to isolate PBMCs from 9.5 to 10 ml of fresh peripheral blood. Patients classed as progressors first received a Graves' hyperthyroidism diagnosis and then went on to develop ophthalmopathy during follow-up. Total RNA was extracted with Trizol reagent, and quality was checked on an Agilent 2100 Bioanalyzer. Amplification of TCR beta CDR3 regions was carried out from RNA transcripts. A first-round RT-PCR of the TCR CDR3 used the HTBI primer set with the Qiagen OneStep RT-PCR kit. Libraries were constructed in a second round of multiplex PCR, after which size selection and purification were performed. Sequencing of the libraries was done on an Illumina HiSeq2000 using paired-end 100 bp reads. Concerning the study's data processing: SOAPnuke was used to process the raw data, with reads discarded if the reads contained adapters or uncalled bases, had a mean Phred below 15, or lacked an exact constant-primer or identifier match. COPE v1.2.5 was used to merge the high-quality paired reads, and each unique nucleotide sequence was defined as a clonotype. MiTCR v1.1 was used to align clonotypes to the IMGT TRBV, TRBD and TRBJ reference segments. Analysis was restricted to V-J combinations with a frequency above 0.0001, which covered over 98% of repertoires. A TCS score was defined as the ratio between F50 (clonal expansion) and ExV (chaos), using BLOSUM62-based TCRdist between CDR3 peptides within each V-J. Welch's t-statistics and random forest reduced 500 to 650 V-J features to fewer than 15, which were used in a naive Bayes classifier (R e1071). TCRdb passed the public sequencing reads through fastp at Q25 and MiXCR, retaining productive beta sequences. Entries that share a CDR3 protein sequence are merged under the most common genes and DNA. V and J calls and clone size were set by TCRdb, not the authors. This sample gives some 150,000 distinct CDR3 sequences in total; 22% of them show up just once. The biggest ten clones account for more than 65% of the sample.

The origin of this receptor is a woman aged 50 to 60 with Graves' hyperthyroidism that later progressed to Graves' ophthalmopathy. The sequencing input was blood.

The CDR3 in this case is CASSSLRKMHEQYF. The bases read TGTGCCAGCAGTTCACTTAGAAAGATGCACGAGCAGTACTTC. In this chain, TRBV28 is recombined with TRBJ2-7, with no reliable assignment of the D segment. As encoded in the germline V gene, CDR1 is MDHEN while CDR2 is SYDVKM. Trimming removed 4 bases from V and 5 bases from J, leaving 15 bases between the germline ends. The CDR3 runs 14 amino acids, cysteine and phenylalanine included. The read is trimmed to its CDR3 DNA, 42 bases read in frame from base 1.